Included here is one T cell receptor (beta chain) sequence, with context. Antigen: not known. The V end was cut by 2 bases, the J end by 4 bases, with 16 bases between. CDR3 length equals 16 residues. From germline, CDR1 is KGHSH and CDR2 LQKENI. The data originate from a study of shared clonotypes between healthy human individuals. Study results and limitations: Compared with memory subsets, naive subsets generally had larger estimated richness.

Healthy HIV-negative adults without recent acute infections or vaccinations served as donors. The donors were all Caucasian adults (living in Nashville, Tennessee). The investigators split CD4+ cells into a CD45RA+ naive subset and a CD45RA-negative memory subset. Profiling relied on immunoSEQ multiplex PCR, and the TCRdb table lists in-frame clones only, not all of them. This table has some 2,100,000 clones, approximately 94% appearing once. The V call is TRBV18, the J call TRBJ2-3; D unresolved. The TCR originated in a man aged 18 to 30 in good health. Material: naive CD4+ T cells sorted from blood. The sample's subset: CD45RA+ positively selected. The CDR3 region has the DNA TGTGCCAGCTCACCATTTTGGGGTCAGAAGGCAGATACGCAGTATTTT. Its translation is CASSPFWGQKADTQYF.